This T cell receptor beta chain comes out of a study of blood T cell repertoires in COVID-19. Overall study: Samples representing acute and convalescent COVID-19 were sourced from the United States, Italy and Spain. PBMCs, B-cell-depleted T cells, or T cells were the source of the cDNA or gDNA that made up the material.

V was shortened by 4 bases and J by 2 bases, with 9 bases between the two germline ends. Looked up from germline, CDR1 is SGHNT and CDR2 is YYREEE (reference sequence). The CDR3 consists of 13 residues. Authors' methods: Nucleated cell counts were estimated from reference gene primer amplification. Produced via immunoSEQ multiplex PCR; TCRdb's table is partial and in-frame only. V and J calls and clone size are copied from that table; D and trimming were computed from the DNA. Here the sample spans some 140,000 clones, around 79% being singletons. The receptor's source is a man in his sixties with acute or convalescent COVID-19. Sequencing was done on a sample of peripheral blood. This chain links TRBV5-4 with TRBJ2-5, with unresolved D. The DNA of the CDR3 is TGTGCCAGCAGCGTCAGTGATCAAGAGACCCAGTACTTC. Encoded protein: CASSVSDQETQYF.